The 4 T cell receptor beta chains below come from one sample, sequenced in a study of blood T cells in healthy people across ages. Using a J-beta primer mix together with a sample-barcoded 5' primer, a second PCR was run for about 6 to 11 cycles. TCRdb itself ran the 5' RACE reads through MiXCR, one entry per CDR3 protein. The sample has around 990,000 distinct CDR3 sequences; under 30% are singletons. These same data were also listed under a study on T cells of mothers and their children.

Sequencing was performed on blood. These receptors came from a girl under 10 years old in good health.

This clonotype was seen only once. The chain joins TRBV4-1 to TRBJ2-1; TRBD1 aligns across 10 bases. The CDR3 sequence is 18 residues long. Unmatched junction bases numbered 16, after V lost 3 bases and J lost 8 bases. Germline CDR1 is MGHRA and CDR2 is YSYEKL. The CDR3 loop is CASSQDGQGVPYWDEQFF. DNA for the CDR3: TGCGCCAGCAGCCAGGACGGACAGGGGGTACCTTATTGGGATGAGCAGTTCTTC.

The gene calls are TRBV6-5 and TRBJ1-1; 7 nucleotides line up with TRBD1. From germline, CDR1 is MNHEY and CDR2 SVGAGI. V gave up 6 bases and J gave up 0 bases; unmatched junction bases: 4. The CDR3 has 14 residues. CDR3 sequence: CASRTGSLNTEAFF. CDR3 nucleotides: TGTGCCAGCAGGACAGGGTCTTTGAACACTGAAGCTTTCTTT.

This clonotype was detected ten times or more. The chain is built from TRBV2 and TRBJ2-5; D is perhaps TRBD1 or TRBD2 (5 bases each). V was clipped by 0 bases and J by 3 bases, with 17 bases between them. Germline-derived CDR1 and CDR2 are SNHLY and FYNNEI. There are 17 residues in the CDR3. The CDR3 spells CASSEARGWAGEETQYF. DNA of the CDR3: TGTGCCAGCAGTGAAGCGAGGGGTTGGGCCGGGGAAGAGACCCAGTACTTC.

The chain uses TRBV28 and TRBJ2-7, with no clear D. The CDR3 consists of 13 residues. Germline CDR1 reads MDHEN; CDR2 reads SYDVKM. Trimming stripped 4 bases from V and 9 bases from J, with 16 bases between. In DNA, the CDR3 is TGTGCCAGCAGTTCCGACTCACCTACCTGGCAGTACTTC. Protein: CASSSDSPTWQYF.